This T cell receptor beta chain was captured by sequencing in a study of T cell responses to AZD1222 COVID-19 vaccine (dated by TCRdb to about 2021). At the level of the whole study: A total of 240 or so trial participants underwent TCR sequencing, of whom about 210 had received two doses of AZD1222 and some 26 had received two doses of the MenACWY control vaccine. Trial participants were enrolled by age into 18-55, 56-69 and 70-plus year subgroups, with roughly 160, 29 and 62 TCR-sequenced participants respectively.

The CDR3 regions of human TCRbeta chains were analyzed by immunosequencing. Under the source paper's analysis protocol: Repertoire TCRs were matched against a reference library of SARS-CoV-2-specific TCRs generated with the MIRA antigen-specificity platform. Breadth was defined as the fraction of unique TCRs that were SARS-CoV-2-associated, and depth was defined as the fraction of total T cells that were SARS-CoV-2-associated. Using the MIRA data, every spike-specific TCR was mapped to the spike region that the TCR reacted to and assigned to either a CD4 or a CD8 class. Log10-transformed breadth and depth values were compared by one-way ANOVA with Sidak's multiple comparisons tests. The immuneACCESS repertoire file appears here via TCRdb, limited to in-frame rearrangements. These files lack a portion of the clones; in checked studies, under half of the deficit traces to unresolved V genes, and the cause of the others is not known. V and J calls and clone size follow that table, whereas D and trimming were derived from the DNA. The sample has around 130,000 clones on record, 88% of them singletons. The top ten constitute over 15% of the sample.

Reading the germline V gene gives CDR1 MDHEN and CDR2 SYDVKM. The CDR3 runs 15 amino acids, cysteine and phenylalanine included. Left in the record is the CDR3 DNA by itself, 45 bases read in frame from the first base. Trimming takes 6 bases from V and 4 bases from J, and the germline ends sit 18 bases apart. According to the study, the label for this sample's time point signals: baseline before first vaccination. The sample's treatment or condition, from its label and the paper: meningococcal conjugate vaccine given as trial control. The vaccinee samples were drawn from two UK trials, COV001 and COV002, one of which was a single-blind randomized controlled phase 2/3 trial testing AZD1222 (ChAdOx1 nCoV-19) in healthy adults. For TCRbeta chain sequencing, PBMC samples were collected from trial participants at day 0 and at day 28 after the second dose. Summary of the overall study and its limitations: Most participants were white British and females outnumbered males, and the authors suggested that clonal diversity may have been underestimated. After two AZD1222 doses, spike-specific TCR breadth and depth were significantly higher than at day 0 and than in MenACWY recipients. Because no day 14 peak-response samples were available, repertoires were characterized only after the peak T cell response. The vaccine-associated CD4 TCRs covered the entire spike protein, and the dominant responses fell in regions 160-218 and 743-854. Reportedly, close to half of the unique spike-specific TCRs recognized epitopes lying outside the regions that are mutated in the B.1.351 and B.1.1.7 variants. Conclusions about previously exposed vaccinees were limited because only six AZD1222 recipients were SARS-CoV-2 seropositive at baseline. The 56-69-year group was small, and its depth increase did not reach significance, likely because of low power.

Points on this clone: Its target antigen remains unknown. No base quality information exists; no much larger clone differs at one position.

This sequence originates from an adult in good health. Specimen: peripheral blood, collected on day 0 of MenACWY control vaccination. The chain links TRBV28 with TRBJ1-1; perhaps TRBD1 is the D gene, with 6 bases matching. The bases read TGTGCCAGCAGGCCAACACAGGGACGGGGCACTGAAGCTTTCTTT. This is translated as CASRPTQGRGTEAFF. With the rest looked up from the reference TRBV28 and TRBJ1-1 genes rather than sequenced, the full variable domain is DVKVTQSSRYLVKRTGEKVFLECVQDMDHENMFWYRQDPGLGLRLIYFSYDVKMKEKGDIPEGYSVSREKKERFSLILESASTNQTSMYLCASRPTQGRGTEAFFGQGTRLTVV.